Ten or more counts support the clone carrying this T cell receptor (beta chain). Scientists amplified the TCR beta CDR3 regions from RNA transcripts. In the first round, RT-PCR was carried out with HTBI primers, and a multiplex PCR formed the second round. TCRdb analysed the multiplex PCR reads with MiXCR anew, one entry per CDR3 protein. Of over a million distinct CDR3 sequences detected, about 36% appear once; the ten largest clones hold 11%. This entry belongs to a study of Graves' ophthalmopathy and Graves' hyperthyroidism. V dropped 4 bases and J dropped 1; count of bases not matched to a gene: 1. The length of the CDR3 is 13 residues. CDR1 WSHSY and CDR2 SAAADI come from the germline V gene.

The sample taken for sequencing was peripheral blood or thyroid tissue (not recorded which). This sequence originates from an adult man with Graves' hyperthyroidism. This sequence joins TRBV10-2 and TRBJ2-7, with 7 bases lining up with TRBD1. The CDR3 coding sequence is TGCGCCAGCAGTGGGGACAGTTCCTACGAGCAGTACTTC. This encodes CASSGDSSYEQYF.